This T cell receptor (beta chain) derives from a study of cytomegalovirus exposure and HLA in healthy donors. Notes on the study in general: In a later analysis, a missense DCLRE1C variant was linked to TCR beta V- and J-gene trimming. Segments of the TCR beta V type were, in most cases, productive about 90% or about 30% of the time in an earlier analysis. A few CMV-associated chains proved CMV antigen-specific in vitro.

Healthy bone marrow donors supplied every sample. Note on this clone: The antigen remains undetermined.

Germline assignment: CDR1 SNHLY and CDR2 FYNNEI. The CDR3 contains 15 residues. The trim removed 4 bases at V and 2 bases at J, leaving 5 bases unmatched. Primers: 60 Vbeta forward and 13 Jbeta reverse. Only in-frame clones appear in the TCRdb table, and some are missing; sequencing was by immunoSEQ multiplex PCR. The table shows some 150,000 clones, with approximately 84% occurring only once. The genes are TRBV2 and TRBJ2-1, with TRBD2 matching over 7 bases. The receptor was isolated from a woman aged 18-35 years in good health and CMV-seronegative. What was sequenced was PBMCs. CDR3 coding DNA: TGTGCCAGCAGTGTGTCGCTAGCGGCCTACAATGAGCAGTTCTTC. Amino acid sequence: CASSVSLAAYNEQFF.